This T cell receptor (beta chain) originates from a study of shared clonotypes between healthy human individuals. Some clones are missing from TCRdb's copy, which holds only in-frame ones; the method was immunoSEQ multiplex PCR. The sample has roughly 2.5 million clones, 90% to 95% seen once; the top ten hold around 0.15%. To note about this clone: The antigen is unknown.

The CDR3 consists of 15 residues. CDR1 is SGHAT, CDR2 FQNNGV, per germline. V dropped 2 bases and J dropped 2 bases, with 11 bases sitting between them. The study, taken as a whole, reports: Non-shared clonotypes showed lower generation probabilities than clonotypes common to all four donors. Between a handful of donors, naive CD4 clonotypes were shared at a level of approximately 5%.

The receptor was isolated from a man aged 18 to 35 in good health. J is TRBJ2-3 and V is TRBV11-2; D gene unclear. Sequencing input: naive CD4+ T cells sorted from blood. Stated subset: CD45RA+ positively selected. CDR3: CASSLSAIPTDTQYF. For the CDR3, the DNA is TGTGCCAGCAGCTTATCGGCTATACCCACAGATACGCAGTATTTT.